These 30 T cell receptor beta chains came from one sample sequenced in a study of CD8+CD57+ T cells in acquired aplastic anemia. Genomic DNA provided the template from which TCR beta VDJ and CDR3 profiles were obtained. TCRdb reprocessed the reads with MiXCR, giving one entry per CDR3 protein. The table shows hundreds of thousands of distinct CDR3 sequences, with roughly 34% occurring only once. All patients picked for sequencing had shown, by flow cytometry, an expansion of CD8+CD57+ cells. Sequences were obtained from sorted CD4+, CD8+, or CD8+CD57+ T cells (not recorded which) from PBMCs. The receptors come from a human donor with aplastic anemia.

In DNA form, the CDR3 reads TGTGCCAGCAGCTTAGGGACTAGCGGGGGGCTGAGTGAGCAGTTCTTC. Translated: CASSLGTSGGLSEQFF. V gene TRBV13 combines with J gene TRBJ2-1; 13 bases are a match to TRBD2. CDR3 length: 16 residues. With V trimmed by 0 bases and J by 9 bases, 5 bases remained unmatched. From germline, CDR1 is PRHDT and CDR2 FYEKMQ (reference sequence).

The chain links TRBV24-1 to TRBJ2-1, with TRBD2 matching 13 bases. The CDR3 consists of 17 residues. The germline CDR1 and CDR2 sequences are KGHDR and SFDVKD. V shed 4 bases and J 9 bases; nucleotides not matched to a gene: 11. CDR3 loop: CATSESRLAGGWGEQFF. CDR3 sequence (DNA): TGTGCCACCAGTGAGTCCCGACTAGCGGGAGGCTGGGGTGAGCAGTTCTTC.

The rearrangement links TRBV15 to TRBJ1-2; no firm D call. The V gene's germline CDR1 is LNHNV and CDR2 YYDKDF (reference sequence). Trimming left V 3 bases short and J 6 bases short, with 17 bases between. The CDR3 is 15 amino acids. The CDR3 here is CATSSVGVSRDGYTF. The DNA of the CDR3 is TGTGCCACCAGCAGTGTTGGCGTATCCCGGGATGGCTACACCTTC.

At least ten counts were recorded for this clonotype. The chain uses TRBV12-3 or TRBV12-4 and TRBJ2-7; D is possibly TRBD1 (6 bases). The CDR3 runs to 12 residues. V lost 5 bases and J 6 bases, leaving 11 bases between the germline ends. CDR3 in amino acids: CASSPTGIEQYF. As DNA, the CDR3 is TGTGCCAGCAGTCCTACAGGGATCGAGCAGTACTTC.

The table lists this clonotype with many counts. The J gene is TRBJ1-1, the V gene TRBV19; the D is unclear. Germline V gene data show CDR1 as LNHDA and CDR2 as SQIVND (reference sequence). The CDR3 has 14 residues. V lost 5 bases, J lost 2 bases, and 12 bases lay in between. The CDR3 loop reads CASSQVYTNTEAFF. The CDR3 nucleotides are TGTGCCAGTAGTCAAGTATATACTAACACTGAAGCTTTCTTT. The full variable domain, rest sourced from reference TRBV19 and TRBJ1-1, is DGGITQSPKYLFRKEGQNVTLSCEQNLNHDAMYWYRQDPGQGLRLIYYSQIVNDFQKGDIAEGYSVSREKKESFPLTVTSAQKNPTAFYLCASSQVYTNTEAFFGQGTRLTVV.

This clonotype occurred a few times. Likely a read error: the CDR3 ends without its conserved phenylalanine or tryptophan. The V gene is TRBV15, the J gene TRBJ2-5, with D hard to call. CDR3 length: 11 amino acids. The germline V gene encodes CDR1 LNHNV and CDR2 YYDKDF (reference sequence). The CDR3 sequence is CATSRDETQYV. As DNA, the CDR3 is TGCGCCACCAGCAGAGATGAGACCCAGTACGTC.

This clonotype was detected once. The rearrangement joins TRBV6-1 to TRBJ2-1; 8 bases match TRBD1. The CDR3 spans 15 residues. CDR1 and CDR2 (germline): MNHNS, SASEGT. The V and J ends lost 5 bases and 4 bases, in that order; junction bases with no gene match: 7. CDR3 sequence reads: CASSPTGDGYNEQFF. In DNA form, the CDR3 reads TGTGCCAGCAGTCCGACAGGGGATGGATACAATGAGCAGTTCTTC.

The V call is TRBV7-2, the J call TRBJ1-1; tentative D call: TRBD1 (5 bases). The CDR3 runs to 14 residues. The ends were cut back, 3 bases at V and 3 bases at J, with 11 bases in the middle. CDR1 is SGHTA and CDR2 is FQGNSA in the germline V gene. The CDR3 reads CASSLGREDTEAFF. DNA for the CDR3: TGTGCCAGCAGCTTGGGCAGGGAGGACACTGAAGCTTTCTTT.

This clonotype was seen ten or more times. The chain has TRBV15 and TRBJ2-1, with 11 bases matching TRBD2. Trimming cost V 0 bases and J 4 bases; bases outside gene matches: 5. CDR1 is LNHNV, CDR2 YYDKDF, per germline (reference sequence). The CDR3 consists of 17 residues. CDR3 in amino acids: CATSRDQSSGRYNEQFF. CDR3 bases: TGTGCCACCAGCAGAGATCAGTCTAGCGGGAGGTACAATGAGCAGTTCTTC.

The genes are TRBV19 and TRBJ2-2; 11 nucleotides line up with TRBD1. There are 16 residues in the CDR3. Trimming removed 4 bases from V and 0 bases from J; junction bases left unmatched: 1. Germline V gives CDR1 LNHDA, CDR2 SQIVND (reference sequence). CDR3 protein: CASSRGQGANTGELFF. CDR3 bases: TGTGCCAGTAGTAGGGGACAGGGGGCGAACACCGGGGAGCTGTTTTTT.

The chain joins TRBV4-2 to TRBJ2-1; 10 bases agree with TRBD2. Germline trimming cut 4 bases from V and 8 bases from J; bases unmatched to any gene: 11. The germline V gene encodes CDR1 LGHNA and CDR2 YNFKEQ. CDR3 length: 16 amino acids. This CDR3 reads CASSPRRASGSYEQFF. DNA of the CDR3: TGTGCCAGCAGCCCTCGACGAGCTAGCGGGAGTTATGAGCAGTTCTTC.

The chain is built from TRBV4-1 and TRBJ2-7; the D is unclear. The length of the CDR3 is 13 residues. Per the germline V gene, CDR1 is MGHRA and CDR2 is YSYEKL. Trimming left V 1 base short and J 7 bases short, with 11 bases between. CDR3 sequence (DNA): TGCGCCAGCAGCCAAGTAGTTGGGAATGAGCAGTACTTC. Its protein is CASSQVVGNEQYF.

This clonotype was recorded at least ten times. The chain recombines TRBV24-1 with TRBJ1-1, with D maybe TRBD1 (5 bases). The germline V gene has CDR1 KGHDR and CDR2 SFDVKD. V was trimmed by 5 bases and J by 4 bases, leaving 10 bases between them. The CDR3 is 13 amino acids. The CDR3: CATSAPGTTEAFF. For the CDR3, the DNA is TGTGCCACCAGTGCGCCAGGGACCACTGAAGCTTTCTTT.

This chain connects TRBV4-1 to TRBJ2-1; D unclear. Germline CDR1 reads MGHRA; CDR2 reads YSYEKL. The CDR3 sequence is 12 residues long. The V end lost 4 bases, the J end lost 10 bases, and 11 bases lay between the germline ends. For the CDR3, the DNA is TGCGCCAGCAGCCCCGTGGGGTGGGAGCAGTTCTTC. As protein: CASSPVGWEQFF.

This clonotype was counted many times. V usage is TRBV9 and J usage is TRBJ1-6, with D maybe TRBD1 (6 bases). The CDR3 contains 15 residues. CDR1 and CDR2 from the germline V gene are SGDLS and YYNGEE. V lost 4 bases to trimming and J lost 8 bases, with 16 bases between them. In DNA, the CDR3 is TGTGCCAGCAGCCCCCACGGGGGCGGTGATTCACCCCTCCACTTT. This sequence encodes CASSPHGGGDSPLHF.

V usage is TRBV20-1 and J usage is TRBJ1-3, with 8 bases aligning to TRBD1. V lost 2 bases and J lost 4; bases outside the gene matches: 7. Germline V gives CDR1 DFQATT, CDR2 SNEGSKA (reference sequence). The CDR3 consists of 15 residues. CDR3 loop: CSARSPGQGGNTIYF. In DNA form, the CDR3 reads TGCAGTGCTAGATCCCCTGGACAGGGAGGAAACACCATATATTTT.

The J gene is TRBJ2-3, the V gene TRBV20-1; D unresolved. The CDR3 runs 13 residues. Germline V gene sequence: CDR1 DFQATT, CDR2 SNEGSKA (reference sequence). Trimming cost V 5 bases and J 2 bases, with 11 bases left between them. The CDR3 spells CSALRNYTDTQYF. In DNA form, the CDR3 reads TGCAGTGCTCTTAGAAATTACACAGATACGCAGTATTTT.

This clonotype occurred many times. Here the CDR3 DNA reads TGTGCCAGCAGGCCCACAGGGACCAATGAGCAGTTCTTC. Translated, it gives CASRPTGTNEQFF. This chain uses TRBV2 with TRBJ2-1; possible D gene TRBD1, 6 bases. Germline values: CDR1 SNHLY, CDR2 FYNNEI. The CDR3 sequence is 13 residues long. The V end lost 6 bases, the J end lost 6 bases, and 12 bases lay between the germline ends.

This sequence joins TRBV2 and TRBJ1-2; possibly TRBD1 for D (6 bases). The ends were cut back, 3 bases at V and 12 bases at J, with 17 bases in the middle. The V gene's germline CDR1 is SNHLY and CDR2 FYNNEI. The CDR3 length is 13 residues. CDR3 DNA: TGTGCCAGCAGTGAGGTCCCGCGAGGGGGAAACACCTTC. Its protein is CASSEVPRGGNTF.

Comments on this clonotype: The junction shows a germline mismatch at one end, possibly a read error. This chain joins TRBV20-1 and TRBJ2-7, with D perhaps TRBD2 (6 bases). The CDR3 has 13 amino acids. Germline V gene data show CDR1 as DFQATT and CDR2 as SNEGSKA (reference sequence). The CDR3 sequence: CSARRDLAYGQYF. DNA for the CDR3: TGCAGTGCTAGAAGGGACTTAGCCTACGGGCAGTACTTC.

This clonotype was found many times. The rearrangement links TRBV20-1 to TRBJ1-2; D ambiguous. The CDR3 totals 11 residues. Germline CDR1 DFQATT, CDR2 SNEGSKA (reference sequence). DNA of the CDR3: TGCAGCGCAAGGGAGGGTTGGGGCTACACCTTC. As protein: CSAREGWGYTF.

This clonotype has a handful of counts. The gene calls are TRBV19 and TRBJ2-7; the D is unclear. The CDR3 runs to 13 residues. Trimming took off 10 bases at V and 2 bases at J, with 15 bases between the two ends. Germline CDR1 LNHDA, CDR2 SQIVND (reference sequence). The CDR3 sequence is CATAAPLAYEQYF. In DNA form, the CDR3 reads TGTGCCACCGCCGCCCCCCTTGCCTACGAGCAGTACTTC.

The chain carries TRBV11-2 and TRBJ1-6; 12 nucleotides agree with TRBD1. The CDR3 covers 17 residues. Trimming cost V 3 bases and J 7 bases; bases outside gene matches: 7. Per the germline V gene, CDR1 is SGHAT and CDR2 is FQNNGV. The CDR3 DNA is TGTGCCAGCAGCTTGAGACGGGACAGGGGGCGGAATTCACCCCTCCACTTT. This codes for CASSLRRDRGRNSPLHF. The full variable domain, rest sourced from reference TRBV11-2 and TRBJ1-6, is EAGVAQSPRYKIIEKRQSVAFWCNPISGHATLYWYQQILGQGPKLLIQFQNNGVVDDSQLPKDRFSAERLKGVDSTLKIQPAKLEDSAVYLCASSLRRDRGRNSPLHFGNGTRLTVT.

This clonotype was counted at least ten times. The chain links TRBV10-1 to TRBJ1-3, with a possible D match to TRBD1 (5 bases). The germline V gene encodes CDR1 WNHNN and CDR2 SYGVQD (reference sequence). The CDR3 runs to 16 residues. V was cut by 9 bases and J by 0 bases, with 18 bases left in between. The CDR3, as DNA: TGCGCCAGATTCCCGCTTTCAGGACACTCTGGAAACACCATATATTTT. This sequence encodes CARFPLSGHSGNTIYF.

This clonotype has a count of ten or more. The gene calls are TRBV20-1 and TRBJ2-7; maybe TRBD2 (6 bases). Germline-derived CDR1 and CDR2 are DFQATT and SNEGSKA (reference sequence). The ends were cut back, 6 bases at V and 3 bases at J, with 18 bases in the middle. This CDR3 has 14 residues. The DNA of the CDR3 is TGCAGTGCCATCAGGTGGGACGGGGGCTACGAGCAGTACTTC. Translation: CSAIRWDGGYEQYF.

With respect to this clonotype: A much bigger clone sits one base away, suggesting this may be a read error. The chain joins TRBV11-1 to TRBJ2-6; D unresolved. Germline V gives CDR1 SGHAT, CDR2 FQDESV (reference sequence). With 2 bases removed from V and 0 bases from J, the gap between germline ends came to 8 bases. This CDR3 spans 16 amino acids. The CDR3 DNA reads as TGTGCCAGCAGCTTATTGAGGAGCTCTGGGGCCAACGTCCTGACTTTC. This translates into CASSLLRSSGANVLTF.

A note on this clonotype: A much larger clone differs from this one at a single base, so this may be a read error. This chain connects TRBV20-1 to TRBJ2-7; 10 nucleotides align to TRBD2. Unmatched junction bases numbered 9, after V lost 2 bases and J lost 5 bases. Germline V gene lookup returns CDR1 DFQATT and CDR2 SNEGSKA (reference sequence). The CDR3 is made up of 15 amino acids. CDR3 nucleotides: TGCAGTGCTAGACTCAAGCGGGAGGGCCTTGACGAGCAGTACTTC. Protein: CSARLKREGLDEQYF.

With respect to this clonotype: A read error is possible here, since a much larger clone lies one base away. The chain is built from TRBV9 and TRBJ2-7; tentatively, D is TRBD2 (5 bases). Looked up from germline, CDR1 is SGDLS and CDR2 is YYNGEE. Between the trimmed V and J ends, which lost 4 bases and 1 base, there was a span of 9 bases. The CDR3 totals 13 residues. The CDR3 DNA follows: TGTGCCAGCAGCCCAGCGGAATCCTACGAGCAGTACTTC. The encoded protein is CASSPAESYEQYF.

The rearrangement uses TRBV2 and TRBJ1-1, with a weak D call TRBD1 (5 bases). Per germline, CDR1 SNHLY and CDR2 FYNNEI. The CDR3 extends over 11 amino acids. The germline V and J ends were trimmed by 3 bases and 10 bases, with 9 bases remaining between them. The CDR3 DNA reads as TGTGCCAGCAGTGATATAGGGGCAGCTTTCTTT. Amino acids: CASSDIGAAFF.

The J gene is TRBJ1-2, the V gene TRBV20-1; 10 bases map to TRBD1. Germline values: CDR1 DFQATT, CDR2 SNEGSKA (reference sequence). Trimming took 3 bases from V and 0 from J; bases not matched to a gene: 7. CDR3 length equals 16 residues. The CDR3 region has the DNA TGCAGTGCTAGGGGGACAGGGGCGATAGCTAACTATGGCTACACCTTC. This translates into CSARGTGAIANYGYTF.